The 28 T cell receptor beta chains below were found in one sample sequenced in a study of Ad26.COV2.S vaccination and SARS-CoV-2 variants. Libraries were prepared by immunoSEQ multiplex PCR; TCRdb keeps only in-frame clonotypes and omits some of them. The sample shows a few hundred thousand clones, 87% of them seen only once. Treatment indicated: about 20 received Ad26.COV2.S at low or high dose, single or two shots; about 5 received placebo; per-sample allocation not given. Sample collection was performed on day 63 after the first vaccine or placebo injection. The source material was peripheral blood, sampled in a trial of Ad26.COV2.S vaccine versus placebo. The origin of the receptors is a person aged 18-65 years who received the Ad26.COV2.S COVID-19 vaccine or a placebo.

Only a few counts were recorded for this clone. The chain links TRBV30 to TRBJ1-2; 7 bases agree with TRBD1. Trimming removed 7 bases from V and 8 bases from J; junction bases left unmatched: 10. This CDR3 contains 12 residues. Germline values: CDR1 GTSNPN, CDR2 SVGIG (reference sequence). The DNA of the CDR3 is TGTGCCTTGGCAGACAGGGTTAGCGGCTACACCTTC. Its translation: CALADRVSGYTF.

This chain links TRBV19 with TRBJ2-5; the D gene is possibly TRBD2 (6 bases). CDR1 is LNHDA, CDR2 SQIVND, per germline (reference sequence). The germline V and J ends were trimmed by 0 bases and 2 bases, with 7 bases remaining between them. This CDR3 has 14 amino acids. As DNA, the CDR3 is TGTGCCAGTAGTATAGAGACTAGACAAGAGACCCAGTACTTC. Amino acids: CASSIETRQETQYF.

This chain's CDR3 is CASSLAGVAKNIQYF. CDR3 in DNA: TGTGCCAGCAGCCTAGCGGGGGTAGCCAAAAACATTCAGTACTTC. The chain employs TRBV6-5 and TRBJ2-4; 10 bases fit TRBD2. V lost 6 bases and J lost 0; bases outside the gene matches: 2. The V gene's germline CDR1 is MNHEY and CDR2 SVGAGI. This CDR3 has 15 residues.

V usage is TRBV7-8 and J usage is TRBJ2-7; 8 nucleotides line up with TRBD1. CDR3 size: 15 residues. After removal of 1 base from V and 2 bases from J, the junction contained 4 bases not matched to a gene. Germline V lookup: CDR1 SGHVS, CDR2 FQNEAQ. CDR3 region: CASSLGRGRPYEQYF. The CDR3 DNA reads as TGTGCCAGCAGCTTAGGCAGGGGGCGCCCCTACGAGCAGTACTTC.

CDR3 sequence: CASSSRGQLNTEAFF. The CDR3 DNA sequence: TGTGCCAGCTCATCAAGGGGACAGCTGAACACTGAAGCTTTCTTT. The chain joins TRBV18 to TRBJ1-1, with 7 bases lining up with TRBD1. Germline trimming cut 5 bases from V and 0 bases from J; bases unmatched to any gene: 6. In germline, CDR1 is KGHSH, CDR2 LQKENI. This CDR3 region has 15 residues.

The rearrangement joins TRBV19 to TRBJ1-1; 7 bases map to TRBD1. The CDR3 is 11 residues long. Germline lookup yields CDR1 LNHDA and CDR2 SQIVND (reference sequence). The CDR3 region has the DNA TGTGCGGCGGTAGGGACAGTGGAAGCTTTCTTT. Its translation: CAAVGTVEAFF.

This chain joins TRBV5-4 and TRBJ2-7, with TRBD2 matching over 9 bases. V gave up 2 bases and J gave up 1 base; unmatched junction bases: 4. Germline V gives CDR1 SGHNT, CDR2 YYREEE (reference sequence). The CDR3 runs 15 residues. DNA of the CDR3: TGTGCCAGCAGCTTATGGAGCGGGGGGTCCTACGAGCAGTACTTC. Amino acids: CASSLWSGGSYEQYF.

The chain combines TRBV30 with TRBJ1-5, with D hard to call. CDR1 GTSNPN and CDR2 SVGIG come from the germline V gene (reference sequence). The CDR3 extends over 14 amino acids. Trimming cost V 0 bases and J 6 bases, with 12 bases left between them. The CDR3 is CAWSVLDGGQPQHF. The CDR3 nucleotides read TGTGCCTGGAGTGTTTTGGACGGCGGTCAGCCCCAGCATTTT.

This clone was seen a handful of times. In DNA, the CDR3 is TGCGCCAGCAGCGGACAGGGGGTGGGCTATGGCTACACCTTC. Its protein product is CASSGQGVGYGYTF. The V and J genes are TRBV5-1 and TRBJ1-2; the match to TRBD1 covers 10 bases. Trimming removed 4 bases from V and 4 bases from J; junction bases left unmatched: 4. Germline V CDR1 and CDR2: SGHRS, YFSETQ. The CDR3 is 14 amino acids.

This chain's CDR3 is CASRLAEGTTGELFF. Here the CDR3 DNA reads TGCGCCAGCCGACTAGCGGAGGGGACCACCGGGGAGCTGTTTTTT. V and J are TRBV5-1 and TRBJ2-2, with 9 positions matching TRBD2. Trimming took 7 bases from V and 4 from J; bases not matched to a gene: 8. Germline V gene data show CDR1 as SGHRS and CDR2 as YFSETQ. CDR3 size: 15 residues.

V usage is TRBV7-9 and J usage is TRBJ1-2; D not resolved. CDR1 and CDR2 from the germline V gene are SEHNR and FQNEAQ (reference sequence). V was pared by 2 bases and J by 1 base, with 8 bases between. This CDR3 has 14 amino acids. The CDR3 here is CASSLLADNYGYTF. The CDR3 DNA reads TGTGCCAGCAGCTTATTAGCAGATAACTATGGCTACACCTTC.

The genes are TRBV4-2 and TRBJ1-1; D not certain. The V end was cut by 2 bases, the J end by 2 bases, with 12 bases between. Germline V lookup: CDR1 LGHNA, CDR2 YNFKEQ. CDR3 length: 15 residues. Here the CDR3 DNA reads TGTGCCAGCAGCCAAAGTTCCGGGAGCAACACTGAAGCTTTCTTT. It yields the protein CASSQSSGSNTEAFF.

The rearrangement joins TRBV24-1 to TRBJ2-6; D is perhaps TRBD2 (5 bases). V gave up 9 bases and J gave up 0 bases, with 14 bases separating them. The CDR3 sequence is 16 residues long. CDR1 is KGHDR, CDR2 SFDVKD, per germline. CDR3 bases: TGTGCCACCGGGAGCAACAGATTCTCTGGGGCCAACGTCCTGACTTTC. This gives the protein CATGSNRFSGANVLTF.

This clone came up a few times. The chain links TRBV28 to TRBJ1-5, with 8 bases that match TRBD1. Trimming cost V 10 bases and J 7 bases; bases outside gene matches: 9. The CDR3 covers 13 residues. Germline CDR1 reads MDHEN; CDR2 reads SYDVKM. The CDR3 coding sequence is TGTGCCACCCGACAGGGGCTAGGGCAGCCCCAGCATTTT. It specifies CATRQGLGQPQHF.

For the CDR3, the DNA is TGCGCCAGCAGCTCCGGACAGGGGCCCTACGAGCAGTACTTC. Its protein product is CASSSGQGPYEQYF. The gene calls are TRBV5-1 and TRBJ2-7, with 9 bases identical to TRBD1. The J segment lost 2 bases and the V segment lost 3 bases, leaving 3 bases of the junction unmatched. This CDR3 region has 14 residues. Germline CDR1 SGHRS, CDR2 YFSETQ.

The chain links TRBV11-2 to TRBJ2-7, with D possibly called TRBD1 or TRBD2 (6 bases each). Trimming shortened V by 6 bases and J by 2 bases, and 14 bases separated the two germline ends. CDR3 size: 14 residues. The germline V gene encodes CDR1 SGHAT and CDR2 FQNNGV. The CDR3 nucleotides are TGTGCCAGCAGGGGCGGGACACCACCCTACGAGCAGTACTTC. Its translation is CASRGGTPPYEQYF.

This clone was picked up one time. This rearrangement joins TRBV6-5 to TRBJ2-7; TRBD1 matches 8 bases. The CDR3 totals 12 residues. Germline V lookup: CDR1 MNHEY, CDR2 SVGAGI. The DNA for the CDR3 is TGTGCGGTCGGACAGGGTGACTACGAGCAGTACTTC. Its translation is CAVGQGDYEQYF.

The genes are TRBV4-1 and TRBJ1-3, with TRBD1 as a possible D gene (5 bases). CDR1 MGHRA and CDR2 YSYEKL come from the germline V gene. CDR3 size: 16 residues. With 4 bases removed from V and 0 bases from J, the gap between germline ends came to 13 bases. CDR3 DNA: TGCGCCAGCAGCCCATGGGAGGGGAGCTCTGGAAACACCATATATTTT. Protein: CASSPWEGSSGNTIYF.

This chain joins TRBV19 and TRBJ2-4, with a possible D match to TRBD2 (6 bases). Deletions cut 3 bases from V and 0 bases from J, with 12 bases between. The germline CDR1 and CDR2 sequences are LNHDA and SQIVND (reference sequence). The length of the CDR3 is 16 residues. The CDR3 here is CASSMGGGLAKNIQYF. Written as DNA, the CDR3 is TGTGCCAGTAGTATGGGGGGTGGGCTAGCCAAAAACATTCAGTACTTC.

The V call is TRBV4-2, the J call TRBJ1-5; D call uncertain. This CDR3 comprises 13 residues. V was cut by 1 base and J by 3 bases, with 4 bases left in between. Germline V lookup: CDR1 LGHNA, CDR2 YNFKEQ. The CDR3 loop reads CASSQGNNQPQHF. The CDR3 DNA reads TGTGCCAGCAGCCAAGGGAACAATCAGCCCCAGCATTTT.

The rearrangement uses TRBV4-2 and TRBJ2-1; 12 nucleotides align to TRBD2. Germline V gene sequence: CDR1 LGHNA, CDR2 YNFKEQ. This CDR3 contains 18 residues. Trimming took 5 bases from V and 8 from J; bases not matched to a gene: 16. DNA of the CDR3: TGTGCCAGCAGCACTCCTCTACTAGCGGGGGGCATCTTGGATGAGCAGTTCTTC. Protein product: CASSTPLLAGGILDEQFF.

This chain links TRBV5-1 with TRBJ2-7; 8 bases align to TRBD1. The V and J ends lost 3 bases and 3 bases, in that order; junction bases with no gene match: 5. The V gene's germline CDR1 is SGHRS and CDR2 YFSETQ. This CDR3 has 14 amino acids. The CDR3 nucleotides are TGCGCCAGCAGCTGGACAGGGCGCGGCTACGAGCAGTACTTC. This codes for CASSWTGRGYEQYF.

The chain employs TRBV4-1 and TRBJ1-1; 7 bases match TRBD1. There are 13 residues in the CDR3. Germline loops: CDR1 MGHRA, CDR2 YSYEKL. The ends lost 4 bases at V and 11 bases at J; junction bases unmatched: 10. The CDR3 DNA follows: TGCGCCAGCAGCCCCCCGGGGGACAGTTGGGCTTTCTTT. It codes for CASSPPGDSWAFF.

The chain uses TRBV29-1 and TRBJ1-1; D remains unclear. Germline CDR1 is SQVTM and CDR2 is ANQGSEA. The V end was cut by 6 bases, the J end by 0 bases, with 11 bases between. The length of the CDR3 is 13 residues. The CDR3 nucleotides read TGCAGCGTACGACACGGCCTGAACACTGAAGCTTTCTTT. Translation: CSVRHGLNTEAFF.

The chain employs TRBV6-5 and TRBJ1-2, with D possibly TRBD1 on 6 matching bases. From germline, CDR1 is MNHEY and CDR2 SVGAGI. Trimming pared 5 bases from V and 4 bases from J, leaving 11 bases between. This CDR3 spans 13 amino acids. The DNA of the CDR3 is TGTGCCAGCAGTCAGACGGGGGCCTATGGCTACACCTTC. This translates into CASSQTGAYGYTF.

V is TRBV7-3 and J is TRBJ2-2; 8 nucleotides line up with TRBD2. CDR1 is SGHTA and CDR2 is FQGTGA in the germline V gene. The CDR3 contains 16 residues. J gave up 7 bases and V 5 bases, and 12 bases lay outside the gene matches. As DNA, the CDR3 is TGTGCCAGCAGCGGCGGGACTAGACCTGGAGGCGGGGAGCTGTTTTTT. This encodes CASSGGTRPGGGELFF.

CDR3 coding DNA: TGTGCCAGCAGCCAAATACCGAAGCGGGTGCCGAACACCGGGGAGCTGTTTTTT. It encodes CASSQIPKRVPNTGELFF. The chain joins TRBV5-4 to TRBJ2-2; D may be TRBD2 (6 bases). Per germline, CDR1 SGHNT and CDR2 YYREEE (reference sequence). V lost 4 bases to trimming and J lost 0 bases, with 19 bases between them. The CDR3 covers 18 residues.

J is TRBJ2-1 and V is TRBV6-2 or TRBV6-3; 9 bases map to TRBD1. V lost 2 bases, J lost 2 bases, and 1 base stayed unmatched. CDR3 size: 15 residues. In germline, CDR1 is MNHEY, CDR2 SVGEGT. The CDR3: CASSYGTGTYNEQFF. DNA for the CDR3: TGTGCCAGCAGTTACGGGACAGGGACCTACAATGAGCAGTTCTTC.